The present T cell receptor (beta chain) was sequenced within a study of cytomegalovirus exposure and HLA in healthy donors. Study-wide results and caveats: According to an earlier analysis, most TCR beta V segments yielded productive rearrangements about 87% or about 30% of the time.

CDR3 length equals 18 residues. V lost 2 bases to trimming and J lost 5 bases; unmatched junction nucleotides: 9. The germline V gene encodes CDR1 MNHEY and CDR2 SMNVEV (reference sequence). In its sample, this clone was seen once. Its antigen remains unknown. The PCR made use of 60 Vbeta and 13 Jbeta primers. Profiled with immunoSEQ multiplex PCR; TCRdb holds only in-frame clones, not every one. The table records some 220,000 clones, approximately 80% of them present only once. Sample: PBMCs. The sequence was collected from a woman in her 40s in good health and CMV-seronegative. The rearrangement links TRBV27 to TRBJ2-5, with TRBD2 matching over 15 bases. CDR3 protein: CASSLTGLAGGWGETQYF. In nucleotides, the CDR3 is TGTGCCAGCAGTTTAACGGGACTAGCGGGGGGCTGGGGGGAGACCCAGTACTTC.